The 8 T cell receptor beta chains listed next were all sequenced from one sample in a study of blood T cells in healthy people across ages. Next came a second PCR, run for about 7 to 12 cycles, which used a sample-barcoded 5' primer along with a J-beta primer mix. TCRdb processed the 5' RACE reads anew with MiXCR; each CDR3 protein has one entry. The data show 1.5 million to 2 million distinct CDR3 sequences, 28% seen once. The sample consisted of blood. The receptors were sampled from a woman in her twenties or thirties in good health.

A few counts support this clonotype. The chain carries TRBV7-8 and TRBJ2-4; D not certain. The length of the CDR3 is 13 residues. V shed 5 bases and J shed 8 bases, with 13 bases lying between them. The V gene's germline CDR1 is SGHVS and CDR2 FQNEAQ. The CDR3 loop is CASSQWKPDIQYF. CDR3 sequence (DNA): TGTGCCAGCAGCCAATGGAAGCCCGACATTCAGTACTTC.

This clonotype was counted a few times. The chain couples TRBV24-1 to TRBJ1-2, with D maybe TRBD1 (5 bases). V dropped 4 bases and J dropped 4 bases, with 12 bases sitting between them. Germline V gene lookup returns CDR1 KGHDR and CDR2 SFDVKD. The CDR3 is 14 amino acids. In nucleotides, the CDR3 is TGTGCCACCAGTGACCCGACAGAGACCTATGGCTACACCTTC. Its translation is CATSDPTETYGYTF.

The genes are TRBV20-1 and TRBJ1-5, with 9 nucleotides matching TRBD1. The CDR3 is made up of 15 amino acids. V lost 3 bases and J lost 6; bases outside the gene matches: 9. Germline lookup yields CDR1 DFQATT and CDR2 SNEGSKA (reference sequence). This CDR3 is CSASRAGQGSQPQHF. In DNA form, the CDR3 reads TGCAGTGCTAGTCGGGCAGGACAGGGGAGTCAGCCCCAGCATTTT.

This clonotype was observed once. The chain has TRBV7-2 and TRBJ1-2, with D possibly matching TRBD1 (6 bases). The length of the CDR3 is 15 residues. V was clipped by 4 bases and J by 1 base, with 13 bases between them. Germline values: CDR1 SGHTA, CDR2 FQGNSA. The CDR3 protein is CASSSMTGVNYGYTF. The CDR3 nucleotides read TGTGCCAGCAGCTCGATGACAGGAGTTAACTATGGCTACACCTTC.

At least ten counts were recorded for this clonotype. The CDR3, as DNA: TGTGCCAGCAGCCCGACAGCCTCCTACGAGCAGTACTTC. It specifies CASSPTASYEQYF. The chain carries TRBV7-9 and TRBJ2-7; a weak D match, TRBD1 (5 bases). Trimming removed 5 bases from V and 0 bases from J, with 8 bases in between. CDR3 length: 13 residues. CDR1 and CDR2 (germline): SEHNR, FQNEAQ (reference sequence). Complete variable domain (other parts from reference TRBV7-9 and TRBJ2-7): DTGVSQNPRHKITKRGQNVTFRCDPISEHNRLYWYRQTLGQGPEFLTYFQNEAQLEKSRLLSDRFSAERPKGSFSTLEIQRTEQGDSAMYLCASSPTASYEQYFGPGTRLTVT.

This clonotype showed up many times. The J gene is TRBJ2-1, the V gene TRBV11-2, with no clear D. V dropped 3 bases and J dropped 5 bases, with 11 bases sitting between them. The germline CDR1 and CDR2 sequences are SGHAT and FQNNGV. The CDR3 spans 14 residues. The CDR3 sequence is CASSFSNNNNEQFF. CDR3 DNA: TGTGCCAGCAGCTTTAGTAACAACAACAATGAGCAGTTCTTC. The whole variable domain, remainder taken from reference TRBV11-2 and TRBJ2-1, is EAGVAQSPRYKIIEKRQSVAFWCNPISGHATLYWYQQILGQGPKLLIQFQNNGVVDDSQLPKDRFSAERLKGVDSTLKIQPAKLEDSAVYLCASSFSNNNNEQFFGPGTRLTVL.

J is TRBJ1-4 and V is TRBV20-1, with D tentatively TRBD1 (6 bases). The CDR3 consists of 15 residues. The germline CDR1 and CDR2 sequences are DFQATT and SNEGSKA (reference sequence). V shed 6 bases and J shed 0 bases, with 14 bases lying between them. This CDR3 reads CSARGRWATNEKLFF. Written as DNA, the CDR3 is TGCAGTGCCAGGGGACGGTGGGCAACTAATGAAAAACTGTTTTTT.

In this sample, this clonotype turned up a few times. This rearrangement joins TRBV5-1 to TRBJ2-3, with a tentative D call TRBD2 (5 bases). The CDR3 covers 16 residues. Trimming stripped 2 bases from V and 5 bases from J, with 18 bases between. The germline gives CDR1 SGHRS, CDR2 YFSETQ. CDR3 sequence reads: CASSLSSAEKGDTQYF. CDR3 in DNA: TGCGCCAGCAGCTTAAGTAGCGCGGAGAAGGGAGATACGCAGTATTTT.